This T cell receptor beta chain was identified in a study of blood T cell repertoires in COVID-19. Study-level information: There were acute and convalescent COVID-19 samples, and they came from the United States, Italy and Spain. In each case, the material was cDNA or gDNA derived from T cells, B-cell-depleted T cells, or PBMCs.

This clone appeared once. Seattle cases were enrolled at active infection and followed longitudinally. In germline, CDR1 is MDHEN, CDR2 SYDVKM. The CDR3 length is 17 residues. Trimming took 3 bases from V and 5 from J; bases not matched to a gene: 7. Study processing details: Using reference gene primer amplification, nucleated cell counts were estimated. Some clones are missing from TCRdb's copy, which holds only in-frame ones; the method was immunoSEQ multiplex PCR. That table furnishes V, J and clone size, whereas the DNA furnished D and trimming. The sample contains 100,000 to 150,000 clones, around four fifths of which appear only once.

The sequenced material came from peripheral blood. V usage is TRBV28 and J usage is TRBJ2-1, with 13 bases identical to TRBD2. This TCR was recovered from a man at least 80 years old with COVID-19, enrolled during active disease. The CDR3 DNA follows: TGTGCCAGCAGTTTCCTCACTAGCGGGAGGGCCGACAATGAGCAGTTCTTC. It is translated as CASSFLTSGRADNEQFF.